Below, 26 T cell receptor beta chains from the same sample are listed, as sequenced in a study of monozygotic twins with cystic fibrosis. The data were produced by immunoSEQ multiplex PCR, yet TCRdb's version contains in-frame clones alone and is incomplete. The sample records around 34,000 clones, 92% being singletons. Sequencing was carried out using blood. These receptor sequences come from a girl aged 2-10 years with cystic fibrosis.

V is TRBV10-3 and J is TRBJ2-5; a possible D gene is TRBD2 (6 bases). V gave up 2 bases and J gave up 4 bases, with 35 bases separating them. The CDR3 spans 22 residues. The germline gives CDR1 ENHRY, CDR2 SYGVKD. This chain's CDR3 is CAISEPPGLQRPATNFRETQYF. CDR3 DNA sequence: TGTGCCATCAGTGAGCCGCCGGGACTGCAACGCCCCGCGACCAACTTTAGAGAGACCCAGTACTTC.

The chain recombines TRBV27 with TRBJ1-2; D remains unclear. Germline lookup yields CDR1 MNHEY and CDR2 SMNVEV (reference sequence). Trimming shortened V by 5 bases and J by 5 bases, and 12 bases separated the two germline ends. CDR3 length: 13 residues. CDR3 residues: CASSPGLGYGYTF. The CDR3 nucleotides read TGTGCCAGCAGTCCGGGCCTTGGGTATGGCTACACCTTC.

The chain has TRBV19 and TRBJ2-2; no clear D. This CDR3 is built from 13 residues. Germline V gene sequence: CDR1 LNHDA, CDR2 SQIVND (reference sequence). V lost 2 bases to trimming and J lost 5 bases, with 6 bases between them. In DNA form, the CDR3 reads TGTGCCAGTAGTATAAAGTGGACCGGGGAGCTGTTTTTT. This gives the protein CASSIKWTGELFF.

This rearrangement joins TRBV5-6 to TRBJ2-7; 11 bases fit TRBD1. Trimming cost V 5 bases and J 6 bases; bases outside gene matches: 16. This CDR3 is 17 amino acids long. Germline V gene lookup returns CDR1 SGHDT and CDR2 YYEEEE. CDR3 in DNA: TGTGCCAGCAGTAAATCAGCGGGACAGGGGGTTTTCGTCGAGCAGTACTTC. This codes for CASSKSAGQGVFVEQYF.

The J gene is TRBJ1-6, the V gene TRBV2; D is possibly TRBD1 (6 bases). The ends were cut back, 5 bases at V and 9 bases at J, with 17 bases in the middle. Germline loops: CDR1 SNHLY, CDR2 FYNNEI. The CDR3 is 15 amino acids. CDR3 residues: CASSPTGATSSPLHF. CDR3 nucleotides: TGTGCCAGCAGTCCTACGGGGGCAACGAGTTCACCCCTCCACTTT.

The rearrangement joins TRBV5-6 to TRBJ2-2; no firm D call. The germline V and J ends were trimmed by 2 bases and 7 bases, with 9 bases remaining between them. Germline V gene sequence: CDR1 SGHDT, CDR2 YYEEEE. The CDR3 is 13 amino acids. The CDR3 DNA reads TGTGCCAGCAGCTTTGGCAGAGACGGGGAGCTGTTTTTT. As protein: CASSFGRDGELFF.

V usage is TRBV28 and J usage is TRBJ1-5; tentatively, D is TRBD1 (6 bases). This CDR3 has 15 amino acids. Germline assignment: CDR1 MDHEN and CDR2 SYDVKM. The V and J ends lost 6 bases and 0 bases respectively, with 12 bases between them. CDR3 amino acids: CASSRGTISNQPQHF. The CDR3 DNA follows: TGTGCCAGCAGCAGGGGTACGATTAGCAATCAGCCCCAGCATTTT. Full variable domain (missing parts from reference TRBV28 and TRBJ1-5): DVKVTQSSRYLVKRTGEKVFLECVQDMDHENMFWYRQDPGLGLRLIYFSYDVKMKEKGDIPEGYSVSREKKERFSLILESASTNQTSMYLCASSRGTISNQPQHFGDGTRLSIL.

The chain has TRBV30 and TRBJ1-6; the match to TRBD1 covers 7 bases. After removal of 0 bases from V and 7 bases from J, the junction contained 3 bases not matched to a gene. The CDR3 has 14 residues. Germline loops: CDR1 GTSNPN, CDR2 SVGIG (reference sequence). CDR3 sequence (DNA): TGTGCCTGGAGTGTGGGGACAGTAAATTCACCCCTCCACTTT. This gives the protein CAWSVGTVNSPLHF.

The V and J genes are TRBV10-3 and TRBJ1-2, with 8 bases matching TRBD1. The germline gives CDR1 ENHRY, CDR2 SYGVKD. The CDR3 contains 13 residues. The junction had 5 bases not matched to a gene; V was cut back by 5 bases and J by 6 bases. Here the CDR3 reads CAISTGQGDGYTF. CDR3 DNA: TGTGCCATCAGTACTGGACAGGGCGATGGCTACACCTTC.

V gene TRBV5-1 combines with J gene TRBJ2-3, with D possibly TRBD2 on 7 matching bases. Germline CDR1 reads SGHRS; CDR2 reads YFSETQ. Trimming pared 5 bases from V and 3 bases from J, leaving 13 bases between. The CDR3 is 14 amino acids. CDR3 sequence: CASRDRGGTDTQYF. The CDR3 nucleotides are TGCGCCAGCAGAGATAGGGGGGGTACAGATACGCAGTATTTT.

This rearrangement joins TRBV27 to TRBJ1-1; D not certain. Germline V gives CDR1 MNHEY, CDR2 SMNVEV (reference sequence). Trimming stripped 5 bases from V and 8 bases from J, with 21 bases between. The CDR3 sequence is 15 residues long. CDR3 sequence (DNA): TGTGCCAGCAGTCTCACCCTCGACCGCGCCACCGAAGCTTTCTTT. This encodes CASSLTLDRATEAFF.

The genes are TRBV6-1 and TRBJ2-7, with D perhaps given as TRBD1 or TRBD2 (5 bases each). Deletions cut 6 bases from V and 2 bases from J, with 8 bases between. The germline CDR1 and CDR2 sequences are MNHNS and SASEGT. The CDR3 spans 12 residues. The chain's CDR3 is CASSWGTYEQYF. The CDR3 DNA is TGTGCCAGCAGCTGGGGGACCTACGAGCAGTACTTC.

The chain couples TRBV10-3 to TRBJ2-1; D perhaps matches TRBD1 (5 bases). V dropped 2 bases and J dropped 2 bases, with 13 bases sitting between them. The length of the CDR3 is 16 residues. CDR1 ENHRY and CDR2 SYGVKD come from the germline V gene. CDR3 coding DNA: TGTGCCATCAGTGAGCAAACAGGTCCCACCTACAATGAGCAGTTCTTC. The encoded protein is CAISEQTGPTYNEQFF.

The rearrangement uses TRBV7-8 and TRBJ1-5; D is perhaps TRBD1 (6 bases). CDR3 length: 17 residues. Looked up from germline, CDR1 is SGHVS and CDR2 is FQNEAQ. With 3 bases removed from V and 6 bases from J, the gap between germline ends came to 21 bases. In DNA, the CDR3 is TGTGCCAGCAGCTTGCTGGACAGCCCGGGGTCAAGTCAGCCCCAGCATTTT. Amino acids: CASSLLDSPGSSQPQHF.

The V gene is TRBV2, the J gene TRBJ2-3, with 9 nucleotides matching TRBD2. The CDR3 has 15 residues. V shed 6 bases, J shed 1 base, and the junction held 5 bases outside the gene matches. Germline lookup yields CDR1 SNHLY and CDR2 FYNNEI. The CDR3: CASSPRTSGTDTQYF. Here the CDR3 DNA reads TGTGCCAGCAGCCCCCGGACTAGCGGCACAGATACGCAGTATTTT. The full variable domain, in which reference TRBV2 and TRBJ2-3 provide the parts outside the CDR3, is EPEVTQTPSHQVTQMGQEVILRCVPISNHLYFYWYRQILGQKVEFLVSFYNNEISEKSEIFDDQFSVERPDGSNFTLKIRSTKLEDSAMYFCASSPRTSGTDTQYFGPGTRLTVL.

The chain recombines TRBV2 with TRBJ1-1; D uncertain. The CDR3 loop spans 11 amino acids. Germline V CDR1 and CDR2: SNHLY, FYNNEI. The ends were cut back, 3 bases at V and 7 bases at J, with 6 bases in the middle. CDR3 protein: CASSEGVEAFF. In nucleotides, the CDR3 is TGTGCCAGCAGTGAGGGAGTTGAAGCTTTCTTT.

The V and J genes are TRBV28 and TRBJ2-3, with D perhaps TRBD1 (5 bases). V lost 1 base to trimming and J lost 0 bases, with 14 bases between them. Germline V gene data show CDR1 as MDHEN and CDR2 as SYDVKM. The CDR3 is 17 residues long. The CDR3 spells CASSLFPTAPSTDTQYF. CDR3 DNA: TGTGCCAGCAGTTTATTTCCGACAGCCCCTAGCACAGATACGCAGTATTTT. The whole variable domain, filled in from reference TRBV28 and TRBJ2-3, reads DVKVTQSSRYLVKRTGEKVFLECVQDMDHENMFWYRQDPGLGLRLIYFSYDVKMKEKGDIPEGYSVSREKKERFSLILESASTNQTSMYLCASSLFPTAPSTDTQYFGPGTRLTVL.

Only a few counts were recorded for this clone. The chain couples TRBV7-9 to TRBJ1-1; D uncertain. Germline assignment: CDR1 SEHNR and CDR2 FQNEAQ (reference sequence). The CDR3 has 11 residues. The ends were cut back, 4 bases at V and 5 bases at J, with 5 bases in the middle. DNA of the CDR3: TGTGCCAGCAGCTCCACGACTGAAGCTTTCTTT. It specifies CASSSTTEAFF. The variable domain in full, completed from reference TRBV7-9 and TRBJ1-1, reads DTGVSQNPRHKITKRGQNVTFRCDPISEHNRLYWYRQTLGQGPEFLTYFQNEAQLEKSRLLSDRFSAERPKGSFSTLEIQRTEQGDSAMYLCASSSTTEAFFGQGTRLTVV.

The rearrangement links TRBV5-6 to TRBJ2-5; maybe TRBD2 (5 bases). Trimming removed 0 bases from V and 2 bases from J, with 11 bases in between. This CDR3 comprises 15 residues. Germline CDR1 and CDR2: SGHDT and YYEEEE. DNA of the CDR3: TGTGCCAGCAGCTTGGTAGCGCGGGTTCAAGAGACCCAGTACTTC. Its protein product is CASSLVARVQETQYF.

CDR3 nucleotide sequence: TGTGCCTGGAGTGTAAGCGGGGTCACAGATACGCAGTATTTT. Protein sequence: CAWSVSGVTDTQYF. The genes are TRBV30 and TRBJ2-3; TRBD2 agrees at 7 bases. J gave up 2 bases and V 0 bases, and 2 bases lay outside the gene matches. CDR3 length: 14 residues. Germline loops: CDR1 GTSNPN, CDR2 SVGIG (reference sequence).

This chain joins TRBV7-9 and TRBJ1-5; TRBD1 might be the D (5 bases). Germline CDR1 is SEHNR and CDR2 is FQNEAQ (reference sequence). Trimming removed 7 bases at V and 6 bases at J, with 13 bases between. The CDR3 has 13 amino acids. CDR3 amino acids: CASTQGLSQPQHF. DNA of the CDR3: TGTGCCAGCACTCAGGGATTGAGTCAGCCCCAGCATTTT. The variable domain in full, completed from reference TRBV7-9 and TRBJ1-5, reads DTGVSQNPRHKITKRGQNVTFRCDPISEHNRLYWYRQTLGQGPEFLTYFQNEAQLEKSRLLSDRFSAERPKGSFSTLEIQRTEQGDSAMYLCASTQGLSQPQHFGDGTRLSIL.

This rearrangement joins TRBV21-1 to TRBJ1-1. TRBV21-1 is flagged as a pseudogene. The CDR3 has 13 amino acids. CDR3 sequence (DNA): TGTGCCAGCAGCAAAGTTTTGACCACTGAAGCTTTCTTT. Its translation is CASSKVLTTEAFF.

The rearrangement joins TRBV6-4 to TRBJ2-7; perhaps TRBD2 as D (7 bases). The CDR3 sequence is 14 residues long. V lost 6 bases to trimming and J lost 7 bases, with 19 bases between them. CDR1 MRHNA and CDR2 SNTAGT come from the germline V gene. The CDR3 region has the DNA TGTGCCAGCAGCCTCGCCGCGGGGGCGAGAGAGCAGTACTTC. Translated, it gives CASSLAAGAREQYF.

This chain links TRBV4-3 with TRBJ1-5; D gene unclear. Looked up from germline, CDR1 is LGHNA and CDR2 is YSLEER. Between the trimmed V and J ends, which lost 0 bases and 3 bases, there was a span of 9 bases. The CDR3 length is 15 residues. CDR3 nucleotide sequence: TGCGCCAGCAGCCAAGATGGAGGTTCCAATCAGCCCCAGCATTTT. Translation gives CASSQDGGSNQPQHF.

The count of this clone is one. This chain joins TRBV4-1 and TRBJ2-4, with 14 bases lining up with TRBD2. Trimming cost V 4 bases and J 3 bases; bases outside gene matches: 8. Germline CDR1 MGHRA, CDR2 YSYEKL. The CDR3 is 18 residues long. CDR3 coding DNA: TGCGCCAGCAGCCTAGGACTAGCGGGAGGCCCCTTCAAAAACATTCAGTACTTC. It specifies CASSLGLAGGPFKNIQYF.

V and J are TRBV28 and TRBJ2-5; D possibly corresponds to TRBD1 (5 bases). CDR3 length equals 15 residues. CDR1 is MDHEN and CDR2 is SYDVKM in the germline V gene. The V end was cut by 0 bases, the J end by 2 bases, with 10 bases between. The CDR3 DNA is TGTGCCAGCAGTTTATGGGGGCCATCGCAAGAGACCCAGTACTTC. Translated: CASSLWGPSQETQYF.